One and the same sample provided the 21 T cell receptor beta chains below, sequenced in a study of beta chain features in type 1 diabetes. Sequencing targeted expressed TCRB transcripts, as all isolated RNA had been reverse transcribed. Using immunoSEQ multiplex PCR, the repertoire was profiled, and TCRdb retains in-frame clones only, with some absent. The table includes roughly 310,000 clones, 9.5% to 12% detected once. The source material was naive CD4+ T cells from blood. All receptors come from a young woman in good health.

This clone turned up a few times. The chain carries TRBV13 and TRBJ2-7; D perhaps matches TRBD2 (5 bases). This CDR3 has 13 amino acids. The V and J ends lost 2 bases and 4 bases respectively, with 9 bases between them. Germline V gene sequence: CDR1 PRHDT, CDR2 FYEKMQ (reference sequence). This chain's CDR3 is CASSLRGPYEQYF. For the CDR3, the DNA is TGTGCCAGCAGCTTACGCGGGCCTTACGAGCAGTACTTC. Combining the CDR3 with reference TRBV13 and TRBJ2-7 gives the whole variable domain AAGVIQSPRHLIKEKRETATLKCYPIPRHDTVYWYQQGPGQDPQFLISFYEKMQSDKGSIPDRFSAQQFSDYHSELNMSSLELGDSALYFCASSLRGPYEQYFGPGTRLTVT.

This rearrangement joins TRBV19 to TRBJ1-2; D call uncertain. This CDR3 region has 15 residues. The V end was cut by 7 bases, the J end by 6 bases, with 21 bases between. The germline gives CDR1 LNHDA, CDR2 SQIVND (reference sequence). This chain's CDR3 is CASIAAPALYDGYTF. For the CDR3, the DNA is TGTGCCAGTATAGCCGCGCCGGCCTTATACGATGGCTACACCTTC.

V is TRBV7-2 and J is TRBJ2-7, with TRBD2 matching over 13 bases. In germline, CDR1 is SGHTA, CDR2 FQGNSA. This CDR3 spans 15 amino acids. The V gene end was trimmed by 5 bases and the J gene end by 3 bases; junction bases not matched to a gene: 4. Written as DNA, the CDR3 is TGTGCCAGCAGCCGGACTAGCGGGAGTCTCTACGAGCAGTACTTC. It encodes CASSRTSGSLYEQYF.

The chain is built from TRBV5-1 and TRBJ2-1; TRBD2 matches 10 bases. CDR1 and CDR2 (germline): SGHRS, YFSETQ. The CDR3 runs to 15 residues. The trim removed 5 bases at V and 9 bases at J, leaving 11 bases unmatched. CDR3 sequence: CASRPGLANLSEQFF. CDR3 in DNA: TGCGCCAGCAGACCGGGACTAGCGAACTTGAGTGAGCAGTTCTTC.

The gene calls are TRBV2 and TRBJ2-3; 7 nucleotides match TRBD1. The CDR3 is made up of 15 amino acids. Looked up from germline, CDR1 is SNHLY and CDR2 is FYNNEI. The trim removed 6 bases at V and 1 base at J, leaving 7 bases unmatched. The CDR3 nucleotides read TGTGCCAGCAGGAGAACAGGGGTGGGCACAGATACGCAGTATTTT. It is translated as CASRRTGVGTDTQYF.

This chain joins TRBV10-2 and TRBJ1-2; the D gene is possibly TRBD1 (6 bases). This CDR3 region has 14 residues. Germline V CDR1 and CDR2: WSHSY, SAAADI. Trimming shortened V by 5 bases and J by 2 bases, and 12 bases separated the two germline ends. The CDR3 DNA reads TGCGCCAGCAGTCAGACTACAGGGAACTATGGCTACACCTTC. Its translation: CASSQTTGNYGYTF.

The CDR3 DNA sequence: TGTGCCAGCAGTGCCCCGGGAGAAGCCAGATCGACCAATGAGCAGTTCTTC. Protein product: CASSAPGEARSTNEQFF. This chain connects TRBV6-1 to TRBJ2-1; maybe TRBD2 (6 bases). This CDR3 is 17 amino acids long. From germline, CDR1 is MNHNS and CDR2 SASEGT. Trimming took 4 bases from V and 6 from J, leaving 22 bases between them.

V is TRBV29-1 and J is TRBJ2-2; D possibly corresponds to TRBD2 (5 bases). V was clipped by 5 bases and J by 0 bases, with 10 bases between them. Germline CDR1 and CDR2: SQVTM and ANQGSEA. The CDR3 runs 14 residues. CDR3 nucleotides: TGCAGCGTTTCCCGGGAATCGAACACCGGGGAGCTGTTTTTT. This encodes CSVSRESNTGELFF.

The CDR3 protein is CASSPGSSDTQYF. The CDR3 nucleotides read TGTGCCAGCTCACCCGGGAGCTCAGATACGCAGTATTTT. This chain links TRBV18 with TRBJ2-3; maybe TRBD2 (6 bases). The CDR3 has 13 residues. CDR1 and CDR2 from the germline V gene are KGHSH and LQKENI. The V gene lost 3 bases and the J gene lost 4 bases, with 8 bases spanning the gap.

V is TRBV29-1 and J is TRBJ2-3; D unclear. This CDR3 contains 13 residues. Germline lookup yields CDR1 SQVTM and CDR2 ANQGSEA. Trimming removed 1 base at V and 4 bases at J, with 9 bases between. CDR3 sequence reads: CSVEAPNSDTQYF. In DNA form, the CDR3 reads TGCAGCGTTGAAGCGCCTAACTCAGATACGCAGTATTTT.

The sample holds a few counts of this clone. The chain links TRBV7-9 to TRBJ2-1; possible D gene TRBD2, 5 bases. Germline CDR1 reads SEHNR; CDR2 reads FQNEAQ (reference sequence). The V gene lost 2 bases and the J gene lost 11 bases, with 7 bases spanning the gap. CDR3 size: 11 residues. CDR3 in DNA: TGTGCCAGCAGCTTATCGGGGAAGCAGTTCTTC. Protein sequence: CASSLSGKQFF. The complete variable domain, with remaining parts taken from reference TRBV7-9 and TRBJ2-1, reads DTGVSQNPRHKITKRGQNVTFRCDPISEHNRLYWYRQTLGQGPEFLTYFQNEAQLEKSRLLSDRFSAERPKGSFSTLEIQRTEQGDSAMYLCASSLSGKQFFGPGTRLTVL.

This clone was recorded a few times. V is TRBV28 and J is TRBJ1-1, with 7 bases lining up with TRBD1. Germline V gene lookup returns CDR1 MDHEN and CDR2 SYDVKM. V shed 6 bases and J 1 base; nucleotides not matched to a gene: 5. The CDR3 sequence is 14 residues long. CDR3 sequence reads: CASSTQGTNTEAFF. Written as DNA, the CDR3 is TGTGCCAGCAGCACACAGGGGACGAACACTGAAGCTTTCTTT.

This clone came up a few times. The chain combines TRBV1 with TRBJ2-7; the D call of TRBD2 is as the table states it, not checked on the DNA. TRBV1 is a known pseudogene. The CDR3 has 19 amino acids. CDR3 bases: TGCACCAGCAGCCAGGGGGGACTAGCGGGCAACAAGAGCTCGTACGAGCAGTACTTC. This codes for CTSSQGGLAGNKSSYEQYF.

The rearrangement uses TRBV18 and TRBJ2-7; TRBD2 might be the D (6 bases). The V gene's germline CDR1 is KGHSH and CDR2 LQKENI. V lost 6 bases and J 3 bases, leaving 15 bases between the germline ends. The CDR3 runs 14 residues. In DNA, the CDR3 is TGTGCCAGCTCCCTTGCGGGACTGCTCTACGAGCAGTACTTC. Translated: CASSLAGLLYEQYF.

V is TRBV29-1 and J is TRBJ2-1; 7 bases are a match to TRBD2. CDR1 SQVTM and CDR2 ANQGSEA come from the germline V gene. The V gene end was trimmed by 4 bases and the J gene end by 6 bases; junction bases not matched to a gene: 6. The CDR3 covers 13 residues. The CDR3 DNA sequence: TGCAGCGTTGTCGGCGGGAGAGGCAATGAGCAGTTCTTC. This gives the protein CSVVGGRGNEQFF.

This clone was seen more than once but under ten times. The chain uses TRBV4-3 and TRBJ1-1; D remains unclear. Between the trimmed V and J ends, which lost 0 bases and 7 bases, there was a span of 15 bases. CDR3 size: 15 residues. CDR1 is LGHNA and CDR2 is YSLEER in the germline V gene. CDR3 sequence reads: CASSQEQRGLGEAFF. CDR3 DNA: TGCGCCAGCAGCCAAGAGCAGCGAGGGTTAGGTGAAGCTTTCTTT.

CDR3 nucleotides: TGTGCCAGCAGCCGACTAGCGGGAGTGGGTGAGCAGTACTTC. Its translation: CASSRLAGVGEQYF. V is TRBV7-2 and J is TRBJ2-7; TRBD2 matches 12 bases. This CDR3 spans 14 amino acids. J lost 7 bases, V lost 5 bases, and 6 bases had no gene match. The germline V gene encodes CDR1 SGHTA and CDR2 FQGNSA.

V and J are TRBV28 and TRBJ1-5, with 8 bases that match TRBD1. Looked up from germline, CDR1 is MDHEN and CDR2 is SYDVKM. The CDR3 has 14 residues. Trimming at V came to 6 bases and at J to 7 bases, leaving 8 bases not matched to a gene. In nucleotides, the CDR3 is TGTGCCAGCAGCCGGACAGGGAGAAACCAGCCCCAGCATTTT. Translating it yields CASSRTGRNQPQHF.

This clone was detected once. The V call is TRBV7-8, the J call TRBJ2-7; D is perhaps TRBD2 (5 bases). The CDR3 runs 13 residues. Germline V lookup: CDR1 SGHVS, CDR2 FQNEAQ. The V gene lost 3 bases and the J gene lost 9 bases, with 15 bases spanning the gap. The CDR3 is CASSFSPGDGQYF. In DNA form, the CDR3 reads TGTGCCAGCAGCTTTAGCCCCGGGGATGGGCAGTACTTC.

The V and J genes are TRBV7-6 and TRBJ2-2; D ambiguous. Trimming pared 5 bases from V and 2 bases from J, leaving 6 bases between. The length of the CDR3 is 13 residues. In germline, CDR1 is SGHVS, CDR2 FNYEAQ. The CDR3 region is CASSPLNTGELFF. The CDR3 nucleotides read TGTGCCAGCAGCCCACTAAACACCGGGGAGCTGTTTTTT.

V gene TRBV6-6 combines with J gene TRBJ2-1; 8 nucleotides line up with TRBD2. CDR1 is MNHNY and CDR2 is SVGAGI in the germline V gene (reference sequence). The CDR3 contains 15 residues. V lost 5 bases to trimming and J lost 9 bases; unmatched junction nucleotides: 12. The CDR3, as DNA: TGTGCCAGCAGTGGGAGAGCGGGGGAGGGGCGTGAGCAGTTCTTC. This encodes CASSGRAGEGREQFF.